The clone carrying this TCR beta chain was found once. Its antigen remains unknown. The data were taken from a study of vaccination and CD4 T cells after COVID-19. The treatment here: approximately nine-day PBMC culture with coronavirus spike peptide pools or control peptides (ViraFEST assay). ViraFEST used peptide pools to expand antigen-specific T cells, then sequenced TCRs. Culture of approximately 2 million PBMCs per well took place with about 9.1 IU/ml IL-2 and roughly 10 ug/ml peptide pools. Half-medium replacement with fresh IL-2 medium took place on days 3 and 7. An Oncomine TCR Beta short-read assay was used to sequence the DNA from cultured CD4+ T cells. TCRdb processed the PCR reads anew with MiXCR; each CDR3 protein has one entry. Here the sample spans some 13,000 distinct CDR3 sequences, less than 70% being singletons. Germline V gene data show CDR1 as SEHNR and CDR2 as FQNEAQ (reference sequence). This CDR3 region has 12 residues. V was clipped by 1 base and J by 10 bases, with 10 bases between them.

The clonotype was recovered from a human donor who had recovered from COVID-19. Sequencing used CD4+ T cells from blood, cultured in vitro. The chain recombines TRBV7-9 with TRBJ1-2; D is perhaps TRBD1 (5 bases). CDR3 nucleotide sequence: TGTGCCAGCAGCTTAGTGGGGGGGGACTACACCTTC. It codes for CASSLVGGDYTF.